These 11 T cell receptor beta chains came from one sample sequenced in a study of tumor-infiltrating lymphocytes in primary liver carcinoma. The researchers produced TCR beta cDNA from around 500 ng total RNA with a constant-region primer. Amplification in three nested multiplex PCR rounds with slightly modified ARM-PCR gave rise to TCR beta libraries. A C-beta reverse primer and TRBV1-TRBV30 forward primers served in each of the first two PCR rounds, at 10 cycles apiece. TCRdb ran MiXCR on the multiplex PCR reads and lists one entry per CDR3 protein. This repertoire shows roughly 91,000 distinct CDR3 sequences, almost 70% found once; its top ten account for 9.5% to 10%. From unsorted bulk tissue weighing roughly 18-31 mg, DNA and RNA were co-extracted. Sequencing was done on a sample of liver tumor tissue from sampling region 5. The subset here: tumor region T5, tumor centre. The receptors were gathered from an older woman with primary liver carcinoma and hepatitis B virus infection.

In regard to this clonotype: A much larger clone differs by one base, so this may be a read error. J is TRBJ2-5 and V is TRBV7-3; TRBD1 might be the D (6 bases). The CDR3 is made up of 14 amino acids. Germline CDR1 and CDR2: SGHTA and FQGTGA. With 5 bases removed from V and 6 bases from J, the gap between germline ends came to 16 bases. CDR3 residues: CASSPDRSTKTQYF. The CDR3 region has the DNA TGTGCCAGCAGCCCTGACAGGAGTACAAAGACCCAGTACTTC.

The table lists this clonotype with many counts. J is TRBJ2-3 and V is TRBV6-2 or TRBV6-3, with D perhaps TRBD1 or TRBD2 (6 bases each). The V end was cut by 6 bases, the J end by 0 bases, with 19 bases between. Germline assignment: CDR1 MNHEY and CDR2 SVGEGT. This CDR3 is built from 17 residues. DNA for the CDR3: TGTGCCAGCAGCGATAGAGTTGGGGGGCCGAGCACAGATACGCAGTATTTT. It translates to CASSDRVGGPSTDTQYF.

The table lists this clonotype with many counts. V is TRBV5-1 and J is TRBJ2-2; D not certain. The CDR3 is 16 residues long. Deletions cut 0 bases from V and 6 bases from J, with 15 bases between. The V gene's germline CDR1 is SGHRS and CDR2 YFSETQ. In DNA, the CDR3 is TGCGCCAGCAGCTTGGGGCATGGTCAGGTTTCCGGGGAGCTGTTTTTT. This translates into CASSLGHGQVSGELFF.

Remarks on this clonotype: An end of the junction differs from the germline gene, which may be a read error. The chain has TRBV11-3 and TRBJ2-2; TRBD2 agrees at 8 bases. In germline, CDR1 is SGHNT, CDR2 YENEEA. The CDR3 runs 13 residues. The CDR3 loop is CATSAGDTGELLF. The CDR3 DNA reads as TGTGCCACCTCAGCGGGAGACACCGGGGAGCTGCTGTTT.

The table lists this clonotype with a count of one. As the CDR3 is not closed by the conserved phenylalanine or tryptophan, this likely results from a read error. The CDR3: CASSLRRVDTGELFS. The CDR3 bases are TGTGCCAGCAGTCTACGCAGGGTGGACACCGGGGAGCTGTTTTCA. The chain employs TRBV6-1 and TRBJ2-2; the D gene is possibly TRBD1 (5 bases). Germline V gives CDR1 MNHNS, CDR2 SASEGT. CDR3 length: 15 amino acids. The V gene lost 5 bases and the J gene lost 3 bases, with 13 bases spanning the gap.

Notes on this clonotype: At one boundary the junction diverges from the germline segment, which might be a read error. The chain uses TRBV12-3 or TRBV12-4 and TRBJ1-2, with D possibly being TRBD1 (5 bases). The CDR3 is made up of 13 amino acids. In nucleotides, the CDR3 is TGTGCCAGCAGATTAGCGCAGGGTTATGGCTACACCTTC. Translating it yields CASRLAQGYGYTF.

Concerning this clonotype itself: Its ends do not fully match the called genes, so a read error is possible. This chain uses TRBV6-5 with TRBJ2-6, with D uncertain. This CDR3 contains 15 residues. Germline V gene sequence: CDR1 MNHEY, CDR2 SVGAGI. The chain's CDR3 is CASSLDGSLANVLTF. Here the CDR3 DNA reads TGTGCTAGCAGTTTAGACGGGTCTCTGGCCAACGTCCTGACTTTC.

As to this clonotype: Possible read error: a much larger clone is one base away. The DNA for the CDR3 is TGTGCCAGCAGTTCGAGGGGGGCTGACTACGAGCAGTACTTC. This translates into CASSSRGADYEQYF. This chain uses TRBV28 with TRBJ2-7; possibly TRBD1 or TRBD2 for D (6 bases each). Trimming took 4 bases from V and 3 from J, leaving 13 bases between them. The CDR3 runs 14 residues. Germline V gene data show CDR1 as MDHEN and CDR2 as SYDVKM.

With regard to this clonotype: Compared with germline, one end of the junction differs, possibly owing to a read error. DNA for the CDR3: TGTGCCAGCAGTCAAGAAGGAAGTTTTAGACTAGCCCCAAGTTCCTACAATGAGCAGTTCTTC. Translated, it gives CASSQEGSFRLAPSSYNEQFF. The chain couples TRBV4-2 to TRBJ2-1; 7 bases line up with TRBD2. CDR1 LGHNA and CDR2 YNFKEQ come from the germline V gene. CDR3 length equals 21 residues.

A remark on this clonotype: This could be a read error, since a much larger clone is one nucleotide away. The chain combines TRBV6-2 or TRBV6-3 with TRBJ2-1; D gene unclear. CDR1 MNHEY and CDR2 SVGEGT come from the germline V gene. V was shortened by 5 bases and J by 0 bases, with 8 bases between the two germline ends. The CDR3 length is 14 residues. CDR3 bases: TGTGCCAGCAGTGTAACGGCCTCCTACAATGAGCAGTTCTTC. Its protein product is CASSVTASYNEQFF.

Details on this clonotype: A much larger clone differs by one base, so this may be a read error. The rearrangement uses TRBV5-6 and TRBJ1-4, with D tentatively TRBD1 (5 bases). V lost 1 base, J lost 7 bases, and 17 bases lay in between. This CDR3 has 16 amino acids. The germline gives CDR1 SGHDT, CDR2 YYEEEE. The CDR3 sequence is CASSLKGAGAIEKLFF. CDR3 nucleotides: TGTGCCAGCAGCTTGAAAGGGGCAGGAGCTATTGAAAAACTGTTTTTT.